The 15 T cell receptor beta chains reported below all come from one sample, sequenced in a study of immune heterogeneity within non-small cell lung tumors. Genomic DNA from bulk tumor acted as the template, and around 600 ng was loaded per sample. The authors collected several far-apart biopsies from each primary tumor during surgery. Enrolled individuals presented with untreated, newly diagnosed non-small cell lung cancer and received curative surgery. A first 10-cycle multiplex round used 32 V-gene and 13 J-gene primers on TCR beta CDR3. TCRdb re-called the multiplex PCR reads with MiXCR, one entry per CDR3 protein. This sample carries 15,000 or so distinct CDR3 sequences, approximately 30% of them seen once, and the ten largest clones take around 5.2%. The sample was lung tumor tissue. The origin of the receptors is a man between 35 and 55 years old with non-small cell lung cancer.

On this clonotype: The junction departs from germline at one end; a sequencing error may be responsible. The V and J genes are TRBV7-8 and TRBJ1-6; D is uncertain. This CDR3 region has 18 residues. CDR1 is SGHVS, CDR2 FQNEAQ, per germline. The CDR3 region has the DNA TGTGCCAGCATCTTAGCGTCGGGGTCGAGCCCCTATAATTCACCCCTCCACTTT. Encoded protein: CASILASGSSPYNSPLHF.

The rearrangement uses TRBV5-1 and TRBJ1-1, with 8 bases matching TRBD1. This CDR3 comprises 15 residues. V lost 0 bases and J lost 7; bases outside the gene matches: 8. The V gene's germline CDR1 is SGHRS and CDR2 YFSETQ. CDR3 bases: TGCGCCAGCAGCTTGGCAGGGGGCGGTGCGGGTGAAGCTTTCTTT. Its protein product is CASSLAGGGAGEAFF.

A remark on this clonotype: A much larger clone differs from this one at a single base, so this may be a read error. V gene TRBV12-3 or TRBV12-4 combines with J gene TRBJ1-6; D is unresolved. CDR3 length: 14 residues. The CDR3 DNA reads TGTGCCAGCACCAAGGACCAGGTTAATTCACCCTTCCACTTT. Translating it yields CASTKDQVNSPFHF.

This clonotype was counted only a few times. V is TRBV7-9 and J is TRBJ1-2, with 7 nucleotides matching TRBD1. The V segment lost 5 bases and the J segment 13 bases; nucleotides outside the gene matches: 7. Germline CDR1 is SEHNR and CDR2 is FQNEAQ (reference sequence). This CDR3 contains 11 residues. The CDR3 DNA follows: TGTGCCAGCAGCATACAACAGGGGCGCACCTTC. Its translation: CASSIQQGRTF. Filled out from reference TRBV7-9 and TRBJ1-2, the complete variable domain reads DTGVSQNPRHKITKRGQNVTFRCDPISEHNRLYWYRQTLGQGPEFLTYFQNEAQLEKSRLLSDRFSAERPKGSFSTLEIQRTEQGDSAMYLCASSIQQGRTFGSGTRLTVV.

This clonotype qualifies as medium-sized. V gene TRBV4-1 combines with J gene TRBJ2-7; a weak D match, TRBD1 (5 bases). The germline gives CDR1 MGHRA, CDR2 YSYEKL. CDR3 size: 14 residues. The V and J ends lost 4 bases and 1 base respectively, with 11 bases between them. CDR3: CASSRGRGSYEQYF. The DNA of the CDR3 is TGCGCCAGCAGCCGCGGTAGGGGTTCCTACGAGCAGTACTTC.

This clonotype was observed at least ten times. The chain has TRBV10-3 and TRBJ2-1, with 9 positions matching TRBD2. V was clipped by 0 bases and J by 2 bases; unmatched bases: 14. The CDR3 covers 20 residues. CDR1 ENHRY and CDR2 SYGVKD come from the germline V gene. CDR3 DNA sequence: TGTGCCATCAGTGAGTCCCTCCCCAGTTTTAGCGGGGGAGCCTACAATGAGCAGTTCTTC. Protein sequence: CAISESLPSFSGGAYNEQFF.

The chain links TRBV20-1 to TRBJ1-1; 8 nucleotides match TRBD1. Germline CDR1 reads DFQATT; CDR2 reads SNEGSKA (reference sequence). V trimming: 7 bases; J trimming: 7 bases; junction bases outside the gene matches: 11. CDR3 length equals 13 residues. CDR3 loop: CSDRRQGQIEAFF. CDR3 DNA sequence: TGCAGTGACCGGCGACAGGGGCAGATTGAAGCTTTCTTT.

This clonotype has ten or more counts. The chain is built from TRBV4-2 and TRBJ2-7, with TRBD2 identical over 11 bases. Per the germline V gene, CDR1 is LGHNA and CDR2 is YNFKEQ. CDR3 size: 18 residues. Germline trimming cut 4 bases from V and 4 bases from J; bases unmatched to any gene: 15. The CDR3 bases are TGTGCCAGCAGCCTAGCCCCGACTAGCGGGATTACAGGGTACGAGCAGTACTTC. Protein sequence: CASSLAPTSGITGYEQYF.

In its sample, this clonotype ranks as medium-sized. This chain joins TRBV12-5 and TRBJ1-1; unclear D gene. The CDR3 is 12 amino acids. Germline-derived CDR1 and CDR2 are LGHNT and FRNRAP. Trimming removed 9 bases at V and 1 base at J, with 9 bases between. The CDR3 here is CASTLTNTEAFF. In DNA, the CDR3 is TGTGCTAGCACCCTAACGAACACTGAAGCTTTCTTT.

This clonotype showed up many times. This chain's CDR3 is CASRSLEVPTDTQYF. DNA for the CDR3: TGTGCCAGCCGCTCTTTGGAGGTACCCACAGATACGCAGTATTTT. This sequence joins TRBV27 and TRBJ2-3; D is perhaps TRBD2 (5 bases). In germline, CDR1 is MNHEY, CDR2 SMNVEV (reference sequence). The CDR3 loop spans 15 amino acids. V lost 8 bases, J lost 2 bases, and 17 bases lay in between.

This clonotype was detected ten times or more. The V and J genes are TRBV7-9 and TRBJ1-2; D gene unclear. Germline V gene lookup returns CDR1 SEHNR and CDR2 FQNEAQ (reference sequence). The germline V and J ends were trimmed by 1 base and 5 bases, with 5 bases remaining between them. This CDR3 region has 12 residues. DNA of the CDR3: TGTGCCAGCAGCTTAGAAGGGTATGGCTACACCTTC. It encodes CASSLEGYGYTF.

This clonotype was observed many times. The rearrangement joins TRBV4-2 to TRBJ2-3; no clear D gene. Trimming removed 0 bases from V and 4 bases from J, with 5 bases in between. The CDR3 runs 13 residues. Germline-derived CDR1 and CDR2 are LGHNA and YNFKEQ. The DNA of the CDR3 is TGTGCCAGCAGCCAAGAGAGTGCAGATACGCAGTATTTT. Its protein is CASSQESADTQYF.

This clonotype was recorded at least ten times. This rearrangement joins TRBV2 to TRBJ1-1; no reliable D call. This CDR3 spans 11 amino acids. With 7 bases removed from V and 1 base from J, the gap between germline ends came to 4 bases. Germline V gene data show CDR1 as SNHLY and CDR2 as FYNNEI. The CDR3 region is CASIANTEAFF. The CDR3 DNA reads TGTGCCAGCATCGCGAACACTGAAGCTTTCTTT.

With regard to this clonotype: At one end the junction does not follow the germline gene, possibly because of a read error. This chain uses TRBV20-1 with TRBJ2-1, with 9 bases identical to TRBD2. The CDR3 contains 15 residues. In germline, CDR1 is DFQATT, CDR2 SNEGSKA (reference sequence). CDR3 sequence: CSARASGEGAGEQFF. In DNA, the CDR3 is TGCAGTGCCAGAGCTAGCGGGGAGGGGGCAGGGGAGCAGTTCTTC.

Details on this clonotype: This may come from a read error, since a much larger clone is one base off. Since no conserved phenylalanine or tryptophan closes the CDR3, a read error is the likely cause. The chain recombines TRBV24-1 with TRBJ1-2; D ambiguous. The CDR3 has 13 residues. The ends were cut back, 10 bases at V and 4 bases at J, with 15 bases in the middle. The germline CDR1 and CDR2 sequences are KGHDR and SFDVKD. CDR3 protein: CATLTHPSYGYTL. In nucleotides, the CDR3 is TGTGCCACGCTGACCCACCCTTCCTATGGCTACACCCTC.